This passage covers 8 T cell receptor beta chains from one sample sequenced in a study of blood T cell repertoires in COVID-19. The repertoire was sequenced with immunoSEQ multiplex PCR; TCRdb's copy has only in-frame clones and lacks some. The sample lists under 300,000 clones; around 80% were seen once. The sample was peripheral blood. Receptors originate from a woman aged 18 to 35 with acute or convalescent COVID-19.

The chain combines TRBV3-1 (or the pseudogene TRBV3-2) with TRBJ2-2; 7 positions agree with TRBD2. The CDR3 spans 20 residues. Germline V lookup: CDR1 LGHDT, CDR2 YNNKEL (reference sequence). With V trimmed by 0 bases and J by 4 bases, 17 bases remained unmatched. CDR3 sequence (DNA): TGTGCCAGCAGCCAAGATCCCTGCCTAGCGGAGGAAGGTCGCACCGGGGAGCTGTTTTTT. The encoded protein is CASSQDPCLAEEGRTGELFF.

The V gene is TRBV7-2, the J gene TRBJ2-2; maybe TRBD2 (6 bases). V dropped 3 bases and J dropped 5 bases, with 13 bases sitting between them. There are 15 residues in the CDR3. Germline assignment: CDR1 SGHTA and CDR2 FQGNSA. The CDR3 DNA sequence: TGTGCCAGCAGCTTCAGGAGGGGCGGAACCGGGGAGCTGTTTTTT. Translation gives CASSFRRGGTGELFF.

This clone appeared a single time. The chain recombines TRBV24-1 with TRBJ2-2, with D uncertain. Germline CDR1 KGHDR, CDR2 SFDVKD. V was shortened by 7 bases and J by 4 bases, with 6 bases between the two germline ends. The CDR3 covers 12 residues. The CDR3 reads CATRSGTGELFF. The CDR3, as DNA: TGTGCCACCAGATCAGGCACCGGGGAGCTGTTTTTT.

The rearrangement links TRBV12-5 to TRBJ1-2; D gene ambiguous. CDR1 is LGHNT, CDR2 FRNRAP, per germline. The V end was cut by 6 bases, the J end by 8 bases, with 13 bases between. CDR3 size: 12 residues. CDR3 sequence: CASGRGAGGYTF. As DNA, the CDR3 is TGTGCTAGTGGCCGGGGTGCCGGCGGCTACACCTTC.

V gene TRBV29-1 combines with J gene TRBJ1-2, with D maybe TRBD1 (5 bases). Per the germline V gene, CDR1 is SQVTM and CDR2 is ANQGSEA. Trimming took 6 bases from V and 4 from J, leaving 12 bases between them. This CDR3 spans 12 amino acids. CDR3 region: CSVGGEVYGYTF. DNA of the CDR3: TGCAGCGTGGGGGGTGAAGTCTATGGCTACACCTTC.

The rearrangement joins TRBV16 to TRBJ2-7; TRBD1 matches at 8 bases. Germline V gene data show CDR1 as KGHSY and CDR2 as FQNENV. The CDR3 is 14 residues long. With 2 bases clipped from V and 2 bases from J, the junction kept 2 bases outside the gene matches. The chain's CDR3 is CASSQNRGAYEQYF. DNA for the CDR3: TGTGCCAGCAGCCAAAACAGGGGGGCCTACGAGCAGTACTTC.

The chain employs TRBV19 and TRBJ2-1; TRBD2 matches 7 bases. The ends lost 5 bases at V and 1 base at J; junction bases unmatched: 14. Germline V gene sequence: CDR1 LNHDA, CDR2 SQIVND (reference sequence). This CDR3 comprises 18 residues. The CDR3 bases are TGTGCCAGTAGTTGGGCCCCGGCGGGAGTCATGTCCTACAATGAGCAGTTCTTC. Residues: CASSWAPAGVMSYNEQFF.

This clone has a single count. The V call is TRBV27, the J call TRBJ2-3; D unclear. Germline CDR1 reads MNHEY; CDR2 reads SMNVEV (reference sequence). CDR3 length: 14 residues. The V end was cut by 5 bases, the J end by 3 bases, with 12 bases between. The CDR3 protein is CASSPQIKTDTQYF. CDR3 in DNA: TGTGCCAGCAGTCCTCAGATAAAGACAGATACGCAGTATTTT.